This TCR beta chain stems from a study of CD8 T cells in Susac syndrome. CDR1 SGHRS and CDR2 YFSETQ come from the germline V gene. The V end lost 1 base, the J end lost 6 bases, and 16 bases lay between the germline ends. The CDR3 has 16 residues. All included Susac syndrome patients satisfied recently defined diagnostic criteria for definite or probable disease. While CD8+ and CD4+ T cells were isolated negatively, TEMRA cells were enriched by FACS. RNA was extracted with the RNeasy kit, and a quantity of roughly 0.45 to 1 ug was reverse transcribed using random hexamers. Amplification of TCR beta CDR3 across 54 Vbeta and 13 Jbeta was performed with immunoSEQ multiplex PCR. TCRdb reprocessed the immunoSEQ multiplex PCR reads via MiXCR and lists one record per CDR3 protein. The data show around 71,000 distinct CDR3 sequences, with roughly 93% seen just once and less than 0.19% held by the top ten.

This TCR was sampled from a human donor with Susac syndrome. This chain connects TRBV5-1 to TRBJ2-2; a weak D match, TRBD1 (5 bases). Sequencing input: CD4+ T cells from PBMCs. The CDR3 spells CASSLSRAVLSGELFF. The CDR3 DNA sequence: TGCGCCAGCAGCTTGAGCAGGGCAGTCCTCTCCGGGGAGCTGTTTTTT.